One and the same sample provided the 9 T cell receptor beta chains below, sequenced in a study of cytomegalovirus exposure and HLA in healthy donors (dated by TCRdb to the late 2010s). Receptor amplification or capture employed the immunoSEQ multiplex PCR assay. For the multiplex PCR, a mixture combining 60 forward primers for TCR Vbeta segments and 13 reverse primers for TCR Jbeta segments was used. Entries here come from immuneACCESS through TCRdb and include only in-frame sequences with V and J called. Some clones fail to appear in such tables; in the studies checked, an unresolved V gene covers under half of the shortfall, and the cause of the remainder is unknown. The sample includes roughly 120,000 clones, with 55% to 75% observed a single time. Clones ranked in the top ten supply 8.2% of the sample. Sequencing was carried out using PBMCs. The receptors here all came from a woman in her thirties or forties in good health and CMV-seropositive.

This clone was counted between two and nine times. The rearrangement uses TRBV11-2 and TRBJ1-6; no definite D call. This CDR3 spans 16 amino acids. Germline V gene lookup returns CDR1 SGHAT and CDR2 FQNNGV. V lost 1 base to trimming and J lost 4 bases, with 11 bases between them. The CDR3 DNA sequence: TGTGCCAGCAGCTTAGCCGCGACGGGGTATAATTCACCCCTCCACTTT. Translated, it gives CASSLAATGYNSPLHF.

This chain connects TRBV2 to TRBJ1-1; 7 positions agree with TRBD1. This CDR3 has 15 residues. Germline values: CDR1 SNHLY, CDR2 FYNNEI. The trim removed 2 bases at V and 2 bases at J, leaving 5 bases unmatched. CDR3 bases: TGTGCCAGCAGTGAACCCAACAGGGGTAACACTGAAGCTTTCTTT. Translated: CASSEPNRGNTEAFF.

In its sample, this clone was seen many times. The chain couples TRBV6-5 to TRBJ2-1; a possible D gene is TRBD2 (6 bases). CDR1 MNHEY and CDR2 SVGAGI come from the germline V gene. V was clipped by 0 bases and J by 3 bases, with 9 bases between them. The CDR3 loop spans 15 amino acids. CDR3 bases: TGTGCCAGCAGTTACTCGCCGGGGGACTACAATGAGCAGTTCTTC. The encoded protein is CASSYSPGDYNEQFF.

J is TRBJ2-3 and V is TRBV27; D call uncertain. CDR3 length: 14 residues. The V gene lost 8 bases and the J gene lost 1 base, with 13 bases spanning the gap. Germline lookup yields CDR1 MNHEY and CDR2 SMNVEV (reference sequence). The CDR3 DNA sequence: TGTGCCAGCTCCAAATCCGAGGGCACAGATACGCAGTATTTT. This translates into CASSKSEGTDTQYF.

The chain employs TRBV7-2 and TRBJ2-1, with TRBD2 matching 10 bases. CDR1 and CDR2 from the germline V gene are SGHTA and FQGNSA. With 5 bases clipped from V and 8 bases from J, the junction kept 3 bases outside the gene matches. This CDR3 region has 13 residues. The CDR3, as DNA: TGTGCCAGCAGCCTTCTAGCGGGAGATGAGCAGTTCTTC. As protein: CASSLLAGDEQFF. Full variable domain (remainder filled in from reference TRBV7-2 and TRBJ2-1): GAGVSQSPSNKVTEKGKDVELRCDPISGHTALYWYRQSLGQGLEFLIYFQGNSAPDKSGLPSDRFSAERTGGSVSTLTIQRTQQEDSAVYLCASSLLAGDEQFFGPGTRLTVL.

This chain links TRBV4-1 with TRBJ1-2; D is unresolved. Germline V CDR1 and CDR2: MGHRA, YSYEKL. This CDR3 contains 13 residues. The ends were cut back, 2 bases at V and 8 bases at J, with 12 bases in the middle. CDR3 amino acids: CASSQTSGEGYTF. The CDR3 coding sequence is TGCGCCAGCAGCCAAACGTCGGGAGAAGGCTACACCTTC.

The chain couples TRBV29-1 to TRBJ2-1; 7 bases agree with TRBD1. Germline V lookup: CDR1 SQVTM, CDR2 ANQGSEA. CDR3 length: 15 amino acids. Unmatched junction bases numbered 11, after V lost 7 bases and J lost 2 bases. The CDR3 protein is CSAESQGSPYNEQFF. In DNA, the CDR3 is TGCAGCGCCGAATCACAGGGGAGCCCCTACAATGAGCAGTTCTTC.

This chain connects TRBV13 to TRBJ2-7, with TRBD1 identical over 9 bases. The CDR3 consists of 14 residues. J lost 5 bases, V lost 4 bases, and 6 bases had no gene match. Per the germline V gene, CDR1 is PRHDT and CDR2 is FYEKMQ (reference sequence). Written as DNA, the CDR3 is TGTGCCAGCAGCTCCGGGACAGGGTATCACGAGCAGTACTTC. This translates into CASSSGTGYHEQYF. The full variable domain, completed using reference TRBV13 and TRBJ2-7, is AAGVIQSPRHLIKEKRETATLKCYPIPRHDTVYWYQQGPGQDPQFLISFYEKMQSDKGSIPDRFSAQQFSDYHSELNMSSLELGDSALYFCASSSGTGYHEQYFGPGTRLTVT.

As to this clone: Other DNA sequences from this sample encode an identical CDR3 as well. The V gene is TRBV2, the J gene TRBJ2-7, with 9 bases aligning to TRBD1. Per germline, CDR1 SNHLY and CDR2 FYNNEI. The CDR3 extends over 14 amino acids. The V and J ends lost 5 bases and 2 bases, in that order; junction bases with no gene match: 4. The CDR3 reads CASSPGQGPYEQYF. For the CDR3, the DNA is TGTGCCAGCAGTCCGGGACAGGGACCCTACGAGCAGTACTTC.